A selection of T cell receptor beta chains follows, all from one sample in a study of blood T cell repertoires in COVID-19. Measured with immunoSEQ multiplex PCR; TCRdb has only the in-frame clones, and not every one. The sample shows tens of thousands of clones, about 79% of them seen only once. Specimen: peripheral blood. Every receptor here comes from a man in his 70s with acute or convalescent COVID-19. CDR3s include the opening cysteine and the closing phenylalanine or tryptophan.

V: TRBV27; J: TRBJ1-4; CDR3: CASSPDRFFEKLFF
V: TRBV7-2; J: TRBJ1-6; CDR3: CASSLGGFNSPLHF
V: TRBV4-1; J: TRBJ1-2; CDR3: CASSQDPLTGVNYGYTF
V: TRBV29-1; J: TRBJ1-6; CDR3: CGASAGVDSPLHF
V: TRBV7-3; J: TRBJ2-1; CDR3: CASSHRGLAGVGSYNEQFF
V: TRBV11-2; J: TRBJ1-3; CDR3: CASSPGTGVGNTIYF
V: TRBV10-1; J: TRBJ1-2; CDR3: CASSESGRNYGYTF
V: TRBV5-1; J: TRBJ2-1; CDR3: CASSPTSGSYNEQFF
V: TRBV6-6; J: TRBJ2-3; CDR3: CASSSSGLTDTQYF
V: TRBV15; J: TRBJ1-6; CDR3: CATSLRGVTGDSPLHF
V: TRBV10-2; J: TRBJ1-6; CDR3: CASSSGGSDSPLHF
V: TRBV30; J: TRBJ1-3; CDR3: CAWSAGAGNTIYF
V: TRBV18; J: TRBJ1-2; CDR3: CASSPATGFSPHYGYTF
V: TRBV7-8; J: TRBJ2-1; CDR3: CASSLVAQGPYNEQFF
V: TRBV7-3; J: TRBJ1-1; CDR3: CASSPFPSNTEAFF